This is a list of T cell receptor beta chains from one sample in a study of cytomegalovirus exposure and HLA in healthy donors. Using immunoSEQ multiplex PCR, the repertoire was profiled, and TCRdb retains in-frame clones only, with some absent. The sample yields some 180,000 clones, more than 75% seen once. The sequencing sample was made of PBMCs. Receptors were obtained from a man aged 40-49 years in good health and CMV-seronegative. CDR3s include the opening cysteine and the closing phenylalanine or tryptophan. D genes are given only for firm matches. The listing skips clone size in some rows; elsewhere it reads once, few, many or a size class.

cdr3_length d_call j_call clone_size v_call cdr3_aa cdr3_nt
14 . TRBJ1-1 . TRBV2 CASRAGISNTEAFF TGTGCCAGCAGGGCAGGGATTTCGAACACTGAAGCTTTCTTT
14 . TRBJ1-5 . TRBV21-1 CASTDRGRNQPQHF TGTGCCAGCACAGACAGGGGGAGGAATCAGCCCCAGCATTTT
17 TRBD1 TRBJ2-5 few TRBV5-1 CASSLDSGTGNVETQYF TGCGCCAGCAGCTTGGACTCCGGGACAGGGAATGTGGAGACCCAGTACTTC
17 . TRBJ1-6 . TRBV5-1 CASSLGGSGSYNSPLHF TGCGCCAGCAGCTTGGGCGGCAGTGGGTCCTATAATTCACCCCTCCACTTT
13 . TRBJ2-5 . TRBV2 CASRRQVQETQYF TGTGCCAGCCGAAGACAGGTCCAAGAGACCCAGTACTTC
15 TRBD1 TRBJ2-2 . TRBV7-9 CASSSGQGSTGELFF TGTGCCAGCAGCTCAGGACAGGGAAGCACCGGGGAGCTGTTTTTT
17 TRBD2 TRBJ2-7 . TRBV9 CASSVGGGGLALYEQYF TGTGCCAGCAGCGTAGGAGGGGGAGGACTAGCACTCTACGAGCAGTACTTC
15 TRBD1 TRBJ2-2 . TRBV7-2 CASSFDRENTGELFF TGTGCCAGCAGCTTCGACAGGGAGAACACCGGGGAGCTGTTTTTT
14 . TRBJ1-1 once TRBV4-3 CASSLLGVNTEAFF TGCGCCAGCAGTCTTTTGGGAGTGAACACTGAAGCTTTCTTT
15 . TRBJ1-6 . TRBV28 CASSSQGNRNSPLHF TGTGCCAGCAGTTCCCAGGGGAACCGTAATTCACCCCTCCACTTT
17 TRBD2 TRBJ2-3 few TRBV7-3 CASSPKRLAGGADTQYF TGTGCCAGCAGCCCAAAGAGACTAGCGGGAGGGGCAGATACGCAGTATTTT
15 TRBD1 TRBJ2-7 . TRBV6-1 CASQKEQGGPYEQYF TGTGCCAGTCAGAAGGAACAGGGGGGACCCTACGAGCAGTACTTC
13 . TRBJ2-5 . TRBV7-7 CASAGRPKETQYF TGTGCCTCCGCGGGCAGGCCCAAAGAGACCCAGTACTTC
15 . TRBJ2-3 . TRBV5-6 CASSLERERADTQYF TGTGCCAGCAGCCTCGAAAGGGAGAGGGCAGATACGCAGTATTTT
15 . TRBJ2-1 . TRBV6-5 CASSYSVQGVNEQFF TGTGCCAGCAGTTACTCGGTTCAGGGTGTCAATGAGCAGTTCTTC
13 . TRBJ1-2 . TRBV9 CASSVQGNYGYTF TGTGCCAGCAGCGTACAGGGGAACTATGGCTACACCTTC
16 . TRBJ1-3 few TRBV19 CASSIELRGPGNTIYF TGTGCCAGTAGTATAGAACTCCGCGGGCCCGGAAACACCATATATTTT
14 TRBD2 TRBJ2-3 . TRBV19 CASSVTSGRNTQYF TGTGCCAGTAGTGTAACTAGCGGACGAAATACGCAGTATTTT
14 . TRBJ1-5 few TRBV28 CASSLDSQGQPQHF TGTGCCAGCAGTTTGGACAGCCAGGGTCAGCCCCAGCATTTT
17 TRBD2 TRBJ2-5 . TRBV30 CAWQLAGGLYDQETQYF TGTGCCTGGCAACTAGCGGGGGGGCTGTACGACCAAGAGACCCAGTACTTC
14 TRBD2 TRBJ2-5 . TRBV6-5 CATRAGVYQETQYF TGTGCCACTCGGGCGGGGGTGTACCAAGAGACCCAGTACTTC
17 . TRBJ2-7 . TRBV27 CASSLCPEWIAEGEQYF TGTGCCAGCAGTTTATGTCCAGAGTGGATAGCGGAGGGCGAGCAGTACTTC
15 TRBD2 TRBJ2-1 . TRBV7-9 CASSPLAVSYNEQFF TGTGCCAGCAGCCCCCTAGCGGTCTCCTACAATGAGCAGTTCTTC
15 TRBD1 TRBJ1-5 . TRBV29-1 CSVRETGPGNQPQHF TGCAGCGTTAGGGAGACAGGGCCGGGCAATCAGCCCCAGCATTTT
16 . TRBJ2-7 . TRBV12-2 CASRLDPRRGLYEQYF TGTGCAAGTCGCTTAGACCCCCGCCGAGGGCTATACGAGCAGTACTTC
13 . TRBJ1-2 few TRBV9 CASSVGGNYGYTF TGTGCCAGCAGCGTAGGAGGGAACTATGGCTACACCTTC
13 . TRBJ1-3 . TRBV6-5 CASGLTGGNTIYF TGTGCCAGCGGGCTTACAGGCGGAAACACCATATATTTT
16 TRBD2 TRBJ2-5 few TRBV4-1 CASSQSFLAGGGEQYF TGCGCCAGCAGCCAAAGTTTCCTAGCGGGAGGTGGGGAGCAGTACTTC
16 . TRBJ2-2 few TRBV7-3 CASSLLDGGNTGELFF TGTGCCAGCAGCTTATTGGACGGGGGGAACACCGGGGAGCTGTTTTTT
13 TRBD2 TRBJ2-5 . TRBV7-9 CASGTSGDHIQYF TGTGCCAGCGGGACTAGCGGGGACCACATCCAGTACTTC
15 . TRBJ2-5 . TRBV7-2 CASSQMQGYQETQYF TGTGCCAGCAGCCAGATGCAGGGGTACCAAGAGACCCAGTACTTC
14 TRBD2 TRBJ2-3 . TRBV5-8 CASSLGGGMNTQYF TGTGCCAGCAGCTTGGGGGGGGGAATGAATACGCAGTATTTT
12 . TRBJ2-5 once TRBV30 CAWSLGAETQYF TGTGCCTGGAGCTTGGGGGCGGAGACCCAGTACTTC
14 . TRBJ1-3 . TRBV2 CASSVQFSGNTIYF TGTGCCAGCAGTGTACAATTCTCTGGAAACACCATATATTTT
15 TRBD1 TRBJ1-2 . TRBV15 CATSRDNRGDYGYTF TGTGCCACCAGCAGAGATAACAGGGGAGACTATGGCTACACCTTC
15 . TRBJ2-2 . TRBV28 CASSFPDSSSGELFF TGTGCCAGCAGTTTCCCCGACAGTTCGTCCGGGGAGCTGTTTTTT
15 . TRBJ2-2 . TRBV11-3 CASSLEGAGTGELFF TGTGCCAGCAGCTTAGAAGGGGCTGGCACCGGGGAGCTGTTTTTT
14 . TRBJ2-5 few TRBV7-7 CASSLTGYQETQYF TGTGCTAGCAGCTTAACAGGGTACCAAGAGACCCAGTACTTC
16 TRBD1 TRBJ2-2 . TRBV19 CASRENRGPSTGELFF TGTGCCAGTAGAGAGAACAGGGGGCCGAGCACCGGGGAGCTGTTTTTT
12 . TRBJ2-5 . TRBV6-5 CASTGGRETQYF TGTGCCAGCACCGGGGGGCGAGAGACCCAGTACTTC
15 TRBD2 TRBJ2-3 . TRBV5-1 CASSHSGGYTDTQYF TGCGCCAGCAGCCATAGCGGGGGGTACACAGATACGCAGTATTTT
16 . TRBJ2-3 . TRBV29-1 CSVVALVLSITDTQYF TGCAGCGTTGTAGCATTGGTCCTCTCGATCACAGATACGCAGTATTTT
16 . TRBJ2-1 . TRBV6-6 CASSPLTGRAYNEQFF TGTGCCAGCAGTCCTCTGACAGGCCGTGCCTACAATGAGCAGTTCTTC
11 . TRBJ1-3 . TRBV19 CASSAGVAIYF TGTGCCAGTAGTGCAGGGGTTGCCATATATTTT
13 . TRBJ2-5 . TRBV5-4 CASSGRGGQTQYF TGTGCCAGCAGCGGTAGGGGGGGACAGACCCAGTACTTC
13 . TRBJ1-1 . TRBV27 CASSSRPNVGAFF TGTGCCAGCAGTTCCCGCCCTAATGTTGGAGCTTTCTTT
15 . TRBJ2-2 . TRBV4-2 CASSPRGANTGELFF TGTGCCAGCAGCCCTCGCGGGGCGAACACCGGGGAGCTGTTTTTT
16 TRBD1 TRBJ1-4 . TRBV5-1 CASSPGQGATNEKLFF TGCGCCAGCAGCCCGGGACAGGGAGCAACTAATGAAAAACTGTTTTTT
17 TRBD1 TRBJ1-5 . TRBV27 CASSPWVQGIRNQPQHF TGTGCCAGCAGCCCTTGGGTACAGGGGATAAGGAATCAGCCCCAGCATTTT
15 TRBD1 TRBJ1-1 . TRBV6-5 CASNIQGAAGSEAFF TGTGCCAGCAATATACAGGGGGCGGCCGGCTCTGAAGCTTTCTTT
16 . TRBJ2-2 . TRBV7-2 CASSLSPQGHTGELFF TGTGCCAGCAGCTTATCACCCCAGGGTCACACCGGGGAGCTGTTTTTT
14 TRBD2 TRBJ2-3 . TRBV6-5 CASRTSGGLDTQYF TGTGCCAGCAGAACAAGCGGGGGGCTTGATACGCAGTATTTT
14 TRBD2 TRBJ2-7 . TRBV7-2 CASSLVGGGVEQYF TGTGCCAGCAGCTTAGTGGGCGGGGGGGTCGAGCAGTACTTC
15 . TRBJ2-7 once TRBV6-5 CATVPGRGWVGEQYF TGTGCCACCGTCCCAGGCAGGGGCTGGGTGGGCGAGCAGTACTTC